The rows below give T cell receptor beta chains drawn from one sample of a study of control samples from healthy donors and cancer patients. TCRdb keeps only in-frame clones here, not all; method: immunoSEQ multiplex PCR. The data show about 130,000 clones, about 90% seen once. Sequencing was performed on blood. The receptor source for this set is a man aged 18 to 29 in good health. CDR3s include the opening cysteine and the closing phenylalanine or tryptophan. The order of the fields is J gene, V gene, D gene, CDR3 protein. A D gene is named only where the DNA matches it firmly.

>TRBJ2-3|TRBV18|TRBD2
CASSTGLAGGNTDTQYF
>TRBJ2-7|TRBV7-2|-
CASKQLGYTYEQYF
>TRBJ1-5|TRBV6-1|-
CASSELSSNQPQHF
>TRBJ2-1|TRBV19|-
CASTLSDSYNEQFF
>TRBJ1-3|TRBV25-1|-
CASSWSGAIYF
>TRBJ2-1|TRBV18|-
CASSPPPPEQFF
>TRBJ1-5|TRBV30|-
CAWADNSNQPQHF
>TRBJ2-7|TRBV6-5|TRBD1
CASRQPGQGYYEQYF
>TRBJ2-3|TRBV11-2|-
CASSLEQGEGDTQYF
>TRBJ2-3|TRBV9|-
CASSPQGDTQYF
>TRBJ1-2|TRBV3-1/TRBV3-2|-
CASSPGTGLVGYTF
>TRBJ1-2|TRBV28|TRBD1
CASRKGGRQTFGYTF
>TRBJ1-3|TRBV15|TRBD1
CATSTGGLDTIYF
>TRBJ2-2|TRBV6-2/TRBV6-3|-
CASSYSLEAGELFF
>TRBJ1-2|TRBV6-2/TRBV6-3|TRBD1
CASSSPDRGYYGYTF
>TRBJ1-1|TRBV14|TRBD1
CASSDNRGNVYTEAFF
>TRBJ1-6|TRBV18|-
CASSPPFPDNSPLHF
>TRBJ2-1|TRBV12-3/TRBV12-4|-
CASSLNNHEQFF
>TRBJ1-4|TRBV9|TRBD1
CASSVGLGGLGEKLFF
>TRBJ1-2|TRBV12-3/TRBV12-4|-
CASSHLYGYTF
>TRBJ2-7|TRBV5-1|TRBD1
CASSRRRDRGGEQYF
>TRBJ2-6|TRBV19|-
CASSSVSGANVLTF
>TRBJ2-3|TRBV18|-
CASSPEVFTDTQYF
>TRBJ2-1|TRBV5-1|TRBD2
CASLPQGGSSYNEQFF
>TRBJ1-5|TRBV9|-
CASSAGGGFQPQHF
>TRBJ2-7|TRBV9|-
CASSVYDSDYEQYF
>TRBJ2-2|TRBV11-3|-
CASSLDSLTGELFF
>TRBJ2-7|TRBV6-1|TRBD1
CASSDPGQGIYEQYF
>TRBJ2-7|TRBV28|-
CASSLELYEQYF